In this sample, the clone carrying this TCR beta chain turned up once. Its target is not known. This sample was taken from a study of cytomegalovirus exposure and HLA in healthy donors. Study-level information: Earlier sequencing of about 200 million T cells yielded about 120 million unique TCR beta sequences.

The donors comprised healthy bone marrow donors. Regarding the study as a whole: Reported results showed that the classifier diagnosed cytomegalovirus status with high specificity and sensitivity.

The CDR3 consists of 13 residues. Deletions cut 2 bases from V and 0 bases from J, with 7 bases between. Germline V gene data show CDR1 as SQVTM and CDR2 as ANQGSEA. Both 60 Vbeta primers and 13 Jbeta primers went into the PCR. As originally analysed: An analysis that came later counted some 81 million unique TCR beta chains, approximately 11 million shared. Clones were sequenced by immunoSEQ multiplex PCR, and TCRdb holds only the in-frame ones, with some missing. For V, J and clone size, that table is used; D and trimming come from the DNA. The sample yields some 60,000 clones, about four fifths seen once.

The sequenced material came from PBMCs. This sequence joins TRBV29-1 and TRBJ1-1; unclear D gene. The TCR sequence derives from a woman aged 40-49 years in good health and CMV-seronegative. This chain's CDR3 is CSVERLLNTEAFF. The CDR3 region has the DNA TGCAGCGTTGAACGACTTCTGAACACTGAAGCTTTCTTT.